This section outlines one TCR beta chain sequence together with its context. The antigen is undetermined. This CDR3 has 16 amino acids. The V gene's germline CDR1 is SGHRS and CDR2 YFSETQ. V gave up 0 bases and J gave up 5 bases; unmatched junction bases: 6. The data derive from a study of OX40 agonist ivuxolimab in advanced cancers. Across the whole study: Ivuxolimab is a fully human IgG2 antibody that activates OX40 (CD134). Study outcomes and limitations: Partial responders dosed at 0.1-3.0 mg/kg displayed clonal expansion ranking among the lowest. CD4+ T cells averaged fewer expanded clones than CD8+ T cells.

Clones were sequenced by immunoSEQ multiplex PCR, and TCRdb holds only the in-frame ones, with some missing. The sample contains fewer than 100,000 clones, 84% of which appear only once. V and J are TRBV5-1 and TRBJ2-5; the match to TRBD2 covers 11 bases. Sequencing used CD4+ or CD8+ T cells sorted from blood, obtained in a trial of the OX40 agonist ivuxolimab. The sequence was collected from an adult with an advanced solid tumor such as melanoma, head and neck, liver or kidney cancer. The CDR3 DNA follows: TGCGCCAGCAGCTTGGCCGCGACTAGCGGGGCGGAGACCCAGTACTTC. This sequence encodes CASSLAATSGAETQYF.